The T cell receptor (beta chain) under discussion was sequenced for a study of T-cell reconstitution after alpha-beta-depleted transplantation in children (dated by TCRdb to about 2016). Study-level background: Using TCR repertoire profiling, the study quantitatively followed how T-cell immune reconstitution unfolded in children after TCRalphabeta/CD19-depleted allogeneic hematopoietic cell transplantation.

Library method: PCR. The sequencer was an Illumina HiSeq 2500. Molecular barcoding was employed in the preparation of TCR libraries, with unique molecular identifiers being used to normalize TCRbeta repertoire quantification. TCRdb itself trimmed the public reads at Q25 with fastp, ran MiXCR and retained productive beta chains. A single entry per CDR3 protein holds the most common genes and DNA from its merged rows. Within this sample are 200,000 to 250,000 distinct CDR3 sequences, with approximately 11% of them counted one time only. The ten largest clones add up to roughly 27% of the sample. This clonotype was recorded at least ten times. Its antigen has not been determined. No per-base quality is available; no much larger clone lies one base away. Results the study describes overall, beyond this receptor: In some patients, high TCRbeta diversity at day 60 was attributed to recipient T cells and intrathymic progenitors that had survived conditioning. Over subsequent months, a decline in hyperexpanded clone frequencies was noted, and after one year, T-cell counts and TCRbeta diversity were mostly ascribed to newly produced T cells. The apparently early alphabetaT-cell count recovery about two months after transplant was reportedly dependent on only several hundred rapidly expanded clones derived from non-depleted graft cells.

In the paper's terms, the treatment or condition label means: allogeneic hematopoietic cell transplantation with graft depleted of TCRalphabeta T cells and CD19 B cells. The transplant recipients were children given TCRalphabeta/CD19-depleted allogeneic hematopoietic cell grafts. CDR1 MNHNS and CDR2 SASEGT are derived from the germline V gene. From its cysteine to its phenylalanine, the CDR3 spans 14 amino acids. Just CDR3 DNA is preserved here, 42 bases in frame from base 1. The junction carries 13 bases between V and J, which are trimmed by 6 bases and 1 base respectively. This sequence was found in a child younger than two with acute myeloid leukemia, due to receive a stem cell transplant. Sequenced here: PBMCs, sampled before TCRalphabeta/CD19-depleted stem cell transplant. The rearranged segments are TRBV6-1 and TRBJ2-7; no D gene is confidently identified. The sequenced DNA: TGTGCCAGCAGCCAGCACAGAGTTTCCTACGAGCAGTACTTC. It encodes CASSQHRVSYEQYF.